One TCR beta chain is described in this entry. The junction differs from germline at one of its ends, possibly a read error. The sample is drawn from a study of blood T cells in healthy people across ages. The CDR3 length is 14 residues. In germline, CDR1 is MGHDK, CDR2 SYGVNS. The use of a sample-barcoded 5' primer and a J-beta primer mix characterized a second PCR of roughly 6 to 12 cycles. TCRdb analysed the 5' RACE reads with MiXCR anew, one entry per CDR3 protein. This sample has about 1,500,000 distinct CDR3 sequences, with 28% found just once. The sample consisted of blood. The chain has TRBV25-1 and TRBJ1-2; D may be TRBD1 (5 bases). This receptor was taken from a woman aged 30 to 39 in good health. DNA of the CDR3: TGTGCCAGCAGTGAATATTGGGGCAACTGTGGCTACACCTTC. Translating it yields CASSEYWGNCGYTF.